One sample yielded the 10 T cell receptor beta chains listed below, sequenced in a study of control samples from healthy donors and cancer patients. Generated by immunoSEQ multiplex PCR, the TCRdb table keeps only in-frame clones and is missing some. Among 95,000 to 100,000 clones listed, 85% to 90% were seen once. Material: blood. Receptors originate from a man in his thirties or forties in good health.

V usage is TRBV6-5 and J usage is TRBJ1-2, with a possible D match to TRBD1 (5 bases). The CDR3 runs 15 residues. V lost 4 bases and J lost 5, with 17 bases in between. Germline V gene sequence: CDR1 MNHEY, CDR2 SVGAGI. The DNA of the CDR3 is TGTGCCAGCAGTTGGGAGGTTTCCGGGGGTTATGGCTACACCTTC. It codes for CASSWEVSGGYGYTF.

The V call is TRBV2, the J call TRBJ2-6; TRBD1 agrees at 7 bases. The CDR3 is made up of 17 amino acids. Trimming at V came to 7 bases and at J to 2 bases, leaving 11 bases not matched to a gene. CDR1 is SNHLY, CDR2 FYNNEI, per germline. The CDR3 loop reads CASNRDRETTGANVLTF. The CDR3 nucleotides are TGTGCCAGCAACCGTGACAGGGAAACCACTGGGGCCAACGTCCTGACTTTC.

CDR3 in amino acids: CASSSRTALTGELFF. DNA of the CDR3: TGTGCCAGCAGTTCCCGGACAGCCCTCACCGGGGAGCTGTTTTTT. This chain uses TRBV7-9 with TRBJ2-2, with a tentative D call TRBD1 (6 bases). This CDR3 has 15 residues. V was trimmed by 6 bases and J by 4 bases, leaving 15 bases between them. CDR1 is SEHNR, CDR2 FQNEAQ, per germline (reference sequence).

CDR3 amino acids: CASSDSGFEQFF. DNA for the CDR3: TGTGCCAGCAGTGACTCGGGGTTTGAGCAGTTCTTC. This sequence joins TRBV6-4 and TRBJ2-1; D remains ambiguous. The CDR3 is made up of 12 amino acids. Germline CDR1 and CDR2: MRHNA and SNTAGT. Trimming removed 0 bases from V and 9 bases from J, with 6 bases in between.

The genes are TRBV25-1 and TRBJ2-3; D ambiguous. The CDR3 has 14 residues. Germline assignment: CDR1 MGHDK and CDR2 SYGVNS. V was pared by 1 base and J by 2 bases, with 7 bases between. CDR3 sequence (DNA): TGTGCCAGCAGTGAATTTGGGATCACAGATACGCAGTATTTT. Translating it yields CASSEFGITDTQYF.

V and J are TRBV27 and TRBJ2-1; 12 positions match TRBD2. The CDR3 covers 16 residues. The junction had 9 bases not matched to a gene; V was cut back by 5 bases and J by 7 bases. Germline CDR1 and CDR2: MNHEY and SMNVEV (reference sequence). Here the CDR3 DNA reads TGTGCCAGCAGTCCCCTGCGAACTAGCGGGGGGAATGAGCAGTTCTTC. Translated: CASSPLRTSGGNEQFF.

The chain joins TRBV7-8 to TRBJ2-6; the match to TRBD2 covers 7 bases. V shed 7 bases, J shed 2 bases, and the junction held 5 bases outside the gene matches. This CDR3 spans 15 amino acids. From germline, CDR1 is SGHVS and CDR2 FQNEAQ. CDR3 residues: CASTPRGAGANVLTF. The CDR3 nucleotides are TGTGCCAGCACCCCACGGGGGGCTGGGGCCAACGTCCTGACTTTC.

The V gene is TRBV7-9, the J gene TRBJ1-4, with 7 bases that match TRBD1. V shed 4 bases and J 1 base; nucleotides not matched to a gene: 15. The CDR3 runs 19 residues. Per the germline V gene, CDR1 is SEHNR and CDR2 is FQNEAQ (reference sequence). CDR3 sequence reads: CASSWDRSPYTQTNEKLFF. The CDR3 DNA reads TGTGCCAGCAGCTGGGACAGAAGCCCATATACTCAAACTAATGAAAAACTGTTTTTT.

Concerning this clone itself: One end of the junction fails to match germline, which may point to a read error. V usage is TRBV6-5 and J usage is TRBJ2-3, with a tentative D call TRBD2 (6 bases). The CDR3 has 13 residues. Germline V CDR1 and CDR2: MNHEY, SVGAGI. The CDR3 reads CDSREPLVNTQYF. In DNA form, the CDR3 reads TGTGACAGCCGGGAGCCCCTCGTCAATACGCAGTATTTT.

The genes are TRBV3-1 (or the pseudogene TRBV3-2) and TRBJ2-1; 7 bases fit TRBD1. Germline V gene lookup returns CDR1 LGHDT and CDR2 YNNKEL (reference sequence). J was trimmed by 2 bases and V by 1 base; bases with no gene match: 2. The CDR3 is 15 residues long. The CDR3 nucleotides are TGTGCCAGCAGCCAAGGACAGGGTACCTACAATGAGCAGTTCTTC. Translation gives CASSQGQGTYNEQFF.